These T cell receptor beta chains were read from a single sample in a study of beta chain features in type 1 diabetes. Produced via immunoSEQ multiplex PCR; TCRdb's table is partial and in-frame only. The sample yields about 140,000 clones, 10% to 15% seen once. Input material: central memory CD4+ T cells from blood. The receptors come from a man aged 18-30 years with type 1 diabetes. CDR3s include the opening cysteine and the closing phenylalanine or tryptophan. Fields, in order: CDR3 protein, CDR3 DNA, D gene, V gene, J gene, clone size. The D gene is left open where the match is weak. Not every row has a clone size; where given, it reads once, few, many or a size class.

CASSQGLSTEAFF,TGTGCCAGCAGCCAAGGGCTGAGCACTGAAGCTTTCTTT,-,TRBV4-2,TRBJ1-1,few
CASRKAIMNTEAFF,TGTGCCAGCAGGAAGGCGATTATGAACACTGAAGCTTTCTTT,-,TRBV7-9,TRBJ1-1,few
CASSLKGPGYGYTF,TGTGCCAGCAGTTTAAAGGGCCCCGGCTATGGCTACACCTTC,-,TRBV27,TRBJ1-2,-
CASSHLQGATRGYTF,TGCGCCAGCAGCCACCTACAGGGGGCAACGCGGGGCTACACCTTC,TRBD1,TRBV4-1,TRBJ1-2,-
CASSPGLNEQFF,TGTGCCAGCAGCCCCGGACTGAATGAGCAGTTCTTC,-,TRBV25-1,TRBJ2-1,few
CASSQEGGYNEQFF,TGTGCCAGCAGCCAAGAAGGAGGCTACAATGAGCAGTTCTTC,-,TRBV4-2,TRBJ2-1,few
CASSFRGGVSPLHF,TGTGCCAGCAGCTTCCGAGGGGGCGTTTCACCCCTCCACTTT,TRBD1,TRBV7-8,TRBJ1-6,few
CASSLVAGEGGELFF,TGCGCCAGCAGCTTGGTGGCAGGGGAAGGCGGGGAGCTGTTTTTT,-,TRBV5-1,TRBJ2-2,many
CSVEVGGVDTQYF,TGCAGCGTTGAAGTTGGGGGCGTAGATACGCAGTATTTT,-,TRBV29-1,TRBJ2-3,-
CSGAPSGANVLTF,TGCAGCGGGGCCCCCTCTGGGGCCAACGTCCTGACTTTC,-,TRBV29-1,TRBJ2-6,few
CASSLGAGGAYSPLHF,TGTGCCAGCAGTTTGGGGGCGGGAGGGGCCTATTCACCCCTCCACTTT,-,TRBV28,TRBJ1-6,many
CASSLDRGYEQYF,TGTGCCAGCAGCTTAGATCGGGGCTACGAGCAGTACTTC,-,TRBV11-3,TRBJ2-7,few
CASSRNLKDRVDGYTF,TGCGCCAGCAGCCGGAACCTGAAAGACAGGGTGGATGGCTACACCTTC,TRBD1,TRBV4-1,TRBJ1-2,few
CASSDSDTEAFF,TGTGCCAGCAGTGATTCGGACACTGAAGCTTTCTTT,-,TRBV2,TRBJ1-1,once
CASRRRPYGYTF,TGTGCCAGCAGGAGACGGCCCTATGGCTACACCTTC,-,TRBV6-5,TRBJ1-2,few
CASGLRLAGVHNEQFF,TGTGCTAGTGGACTTCGACTAGCGGGGGTTCACAATGAGCAGTTCTTC,TRBD2,TRBV12-5,TRBJ2-1,few
CASSGYNEQFF,TGTGCCAGCAGCGGGTACAATGAGCAGTTCTTC,-,TRBV7-9,TRBJ2-1,few
CASSTREGEQYF,TGTGCCAGCTCCACCAGGGAGGGCGAGCAGTACTTC,TRBD2,TRBV18,TRBJ2-7,-
CAISVSQGDNEQFF,TGTGCCATCAGTGTGAGCCAGGGGGACAATGAGCAGTTCTTC,TRBD1,TRBV10-3,TRBJ2-1,-
CASSRGQPTDTQYF,TGTGCCAGCAGTAGGGGTCAGCCCACCGATACGCAGTATTTT,-,TRBV28,TRBJ2-3,many
CASSLGTGSVSYEQYF,TGCGCCAGCAGCTTGGGCACAGGGTCTGTGTCCTACGAGCAGTACTTC,-,TRBV5-1,TRBJ2-7,few
CASNQQGAKAGYTF,TGTGCCAGCAATCAACAGGGGGCGAAGGCCGGCTACACCTTC,TRBD1,TRBV7-9,TRBJ1-2,few
CAIKLDSTEAFF,TGTGCCATCAAACTGGACAGCACAGAAGCTTTCTTT,-,TRBV10-3,TRBJ1-1,few
CASSLDLAGVTDTQYF,TGCGCCAGCAGCTTGGACCTAGCGGGGGTCACAGATACGCAGTATTTT,TRBD2,TRBV5-1,TRBJ2-3,-
CASSLLDRAPYEQYF,TGTGCCAGCAGCTTATTGGACAGGGCCCCTTACGAGCAGTACTTC,TRBD1,TRBV7-2,TRBJ2-7,-
CASSQATDLSTEAFF,TGCGCCAGCAGCCAAGCAACAGATTTGAGCACTGAAGCTTTCTTT,-,TRBV4-1,TRBJ1-1,-
CASSLSARTDTQYF,TGTGCCAGCAGTTTATCGGCAAGGACAGATACGCAGTATTTT,-,TRBV27,TRBJ2-3,few
CASSGTGGWGYTF,TGTGCCAGCAGTGGCACAGGGGGCTGGGGCTACACCTTC,TRBD1,TRBV6-5,TRBJ1-2,-
CASSPPTGADTQYF,TGTGCCAGCTCACCACCGACAGGGGCAGATACGCAGTATTTT,TRBD1,TRBV18,TRBJ2-3,few
CSVTGQRDTEAFF,TGCAGCGTCACGGGACAGAGGGACACTGAAGCTTTCTTT,TRBD1,TRBV29-1,TRBJ1-1,-
CASTAIENTEAFF,TGCGCCAGCACCGCCATAGAGAACACTGAAGCTTTCTTT,-,TRBV4-1,TRBJ1-1,-
CASSEDLGTPQHF,TGTGCCAGCAGTGAAGACCTCGGAACGCCCCAGCATTTT,-,TRBV6-1,TRBJ1-5,-
CATSRDGSAGELFF,TGTGCCACCAGCAGAGATGGCAGCGCCGGGGAGCTGTTTTTT,-,TRBV15,TRBJ2-2,few
CASSEGGLAGWLVNEQFF,TGTGCCAGCAGCGAGGGGGGACTAGCGGGTTGGCTAGTCAATGAGCAGTTCTTC,TRBD2,TRBV9,TRBJ2-1,few
CASSPPGAYEQYF,TGTGCCAGCAGCCCTCCAGGGGCCTACGAGCAGTACTTC,-,TRBV6-5,TRBJ2-7,few
CASSRDYKYTDTQYF,TGTGCCAGTAGCCGGGACTACAAGTACACAGATACGCAGTATTTT,TRBD2,TRBV19,TRBJ2-3,-
CASSSDVAGEQYF,TGTGCCAGCAGCTCGGACGTAGCGGGTGAGCAGTACTTC,TRBD2,TRBV5-4,TRBJ2-7,many
CASSYLTQETQYF,TGTGCCAGCAGTTACTTGACTCAAGAGACCCAGTACTTC,-,TRBV6-5,TRBJ2-5,-
CASSYRTELDTQYF,TGTGCCAGCAGCTACAGGACAGAGCTGGATACGCAGTATTTT,-,TRBV9,TRBJ2-3,-
CASSQGVGGPRGAEAFF,TGCGCCAGCAGCCAAGGAGTCGGCGGACCCCGCGGGGCTGAAGCTTTCTTT,-,TRBV4-1,TRBJ1-1,few
CAWRATGPGHEQYF,TGTGCCTGGAGGGCCACGGGGCCAGGTCACGAGCAGTACTTC,-,TRBV30,TRBJ2-7,few
CATSRDPGGTGGADTQYF,TGTGCCACCAGCAGAGATCCCGGCGGGACAGGGGGCGCAGATACGCAGTATTTT,TRBD1,TRBV15,TRBJ2-3,-
CASSLAYGVTLSTEAFF,TGTGCCAGCAGCTTAGCGTACGGGGTAACTCTATCCACTGAAGCTTTCTTT,-,TRBV7-9,TRBJ1-1,-